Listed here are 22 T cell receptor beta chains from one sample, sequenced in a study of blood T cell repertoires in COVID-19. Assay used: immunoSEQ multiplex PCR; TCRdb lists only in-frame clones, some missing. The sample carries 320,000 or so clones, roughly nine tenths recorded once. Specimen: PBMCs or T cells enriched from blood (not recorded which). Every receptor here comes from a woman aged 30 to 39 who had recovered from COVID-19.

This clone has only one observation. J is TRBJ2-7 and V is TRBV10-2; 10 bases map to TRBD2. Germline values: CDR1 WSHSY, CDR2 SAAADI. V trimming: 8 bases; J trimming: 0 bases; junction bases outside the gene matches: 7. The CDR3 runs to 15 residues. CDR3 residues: CASVIERGGSYEQYF. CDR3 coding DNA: TGCGCCAGCGTGATCGAGCGGGGGGGCTCCTACGAGCAGTACTTC.

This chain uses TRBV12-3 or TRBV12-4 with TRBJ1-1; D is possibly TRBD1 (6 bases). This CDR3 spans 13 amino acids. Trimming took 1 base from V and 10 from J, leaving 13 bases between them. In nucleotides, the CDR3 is TGTGCCAGCAGTTTAGGGGGGCGGTCCGGAGCTTTCTTT. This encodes CASSLGGRSGAFF.

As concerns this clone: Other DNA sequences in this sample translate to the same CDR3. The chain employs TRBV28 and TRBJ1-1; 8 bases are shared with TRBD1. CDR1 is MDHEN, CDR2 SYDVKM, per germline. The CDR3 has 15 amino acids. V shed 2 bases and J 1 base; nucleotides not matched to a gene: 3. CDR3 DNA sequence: TGTGCCAGCAGTTTACGGCAGGGGGCGAACACTGAAGCTTTCTTT. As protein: CASSLRQGANTEAFF.

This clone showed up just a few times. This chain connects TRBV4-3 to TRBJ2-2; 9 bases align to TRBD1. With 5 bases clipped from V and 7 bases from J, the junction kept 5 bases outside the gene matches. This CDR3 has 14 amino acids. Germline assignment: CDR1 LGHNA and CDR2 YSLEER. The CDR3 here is CASSNRDRVGELFF. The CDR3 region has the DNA TGCGCCAGCAGCAACCGGGACAGGGTCGGGGAGCTGTTTTTT.

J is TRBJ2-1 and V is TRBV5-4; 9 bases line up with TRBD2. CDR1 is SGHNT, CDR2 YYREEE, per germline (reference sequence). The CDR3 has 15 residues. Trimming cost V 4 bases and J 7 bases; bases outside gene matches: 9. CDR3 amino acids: CASSAGLADRNEQFF. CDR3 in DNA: TGTGCCAGCAGCGCGGGACTAGCCGACAGGAATGAGCAGTTCTTC.

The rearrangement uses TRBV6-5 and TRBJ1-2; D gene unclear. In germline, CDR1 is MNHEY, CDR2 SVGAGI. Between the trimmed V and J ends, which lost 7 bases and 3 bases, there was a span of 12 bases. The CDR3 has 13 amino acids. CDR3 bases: TGTGCCAGCACCGCCGGGAGGTACTATGGCTACACCTTC. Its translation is CASTAGRYYGYTF.

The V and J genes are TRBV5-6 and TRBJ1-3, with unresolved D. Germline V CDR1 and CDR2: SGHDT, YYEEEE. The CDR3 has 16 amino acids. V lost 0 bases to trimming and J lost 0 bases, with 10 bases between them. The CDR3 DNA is TGTGCCAGCAGCTTGGTAGGACTTTCCTCTGGAAACACCATATATTTT. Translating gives CASSLVGLSSGNTIYF.

In DNA form, the CDR3 reads TGTGCCAGCCTTGAGTTGAGTGAAAAACTGTTTTTT. The encoded protein is CASLELSEKLFF. The J gene is TRBJ1-4, the V gene TRBV2; no clear D gene. Germline CDR1 SNHLY, CDR2 FYNNEI. With 8 bases removed from V and 7 bases from J, the gap between germline ends came to 11 bases. CDR3 length: 12 amino acids.

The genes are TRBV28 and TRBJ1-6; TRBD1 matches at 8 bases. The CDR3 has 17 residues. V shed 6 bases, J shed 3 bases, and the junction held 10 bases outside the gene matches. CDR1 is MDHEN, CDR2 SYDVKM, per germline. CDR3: CASRPRTGSIYNSPLHF. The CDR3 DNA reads TGTGCCAGCAGGCCCCGGACAGGGAGCATCTATAATTCACCCCTCCACTTT.

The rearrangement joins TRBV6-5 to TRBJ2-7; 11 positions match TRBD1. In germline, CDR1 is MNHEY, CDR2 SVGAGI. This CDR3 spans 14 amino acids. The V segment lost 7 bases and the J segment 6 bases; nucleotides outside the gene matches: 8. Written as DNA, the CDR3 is TGTGCCAGCATTGGGGACAGGGGGAAACGCGAGCAGTACTTC. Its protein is CASIGDRGKREQYF.

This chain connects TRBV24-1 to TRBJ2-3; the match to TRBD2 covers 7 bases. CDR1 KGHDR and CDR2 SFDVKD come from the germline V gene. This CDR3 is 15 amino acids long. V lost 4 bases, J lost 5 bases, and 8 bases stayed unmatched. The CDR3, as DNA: TGTGCCACCAGTGACCCAGGGCGGGGGATAGATACGCAGTATTTT. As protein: CATSDPGRGIDTQYF.

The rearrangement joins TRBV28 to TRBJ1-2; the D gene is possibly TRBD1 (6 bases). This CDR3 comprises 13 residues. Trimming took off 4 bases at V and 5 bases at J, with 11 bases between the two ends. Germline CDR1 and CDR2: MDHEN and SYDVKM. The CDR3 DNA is TGTGCCAGCAGTTACACAGGGCGATATGGCTACACCTTC. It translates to CASSYTGRYGYTF.

CDR3 coding DNA: TGTGCCAGCAGCGTAGCGGGGGGTGGCAATGAGCAGTTCTTC. Its translation: CASSVAGGGNEQFF. V usage is TRBV9 and J usage is TRBJ2-1; TRBD2 agrees at 7 bases. The length of the CDR3 is 14 residues. V gave up 0 bases and J gave up 6 bases; unmatched junction bases: 3. Germline V CDR1 and CDR2: SGDLS, YYNGEE.

The CDR3: CASSPVDRVDGYTF. Here the CDR3 DNA reads TGTGCCAGCAGCCCCGTCGACAGGGTCGATGGCTACACCTTC. The chain employs TRBV5-5 and TRBJ1-2; TRBD1 aligns across 7 bases. This CDR3 comprises 14 residues. V dropped 4 bases and J dropped 6; count of bases not matched to a gene: 9. Germline V gene lookup returns CDR1 SGHKS and CDR2 YYEKEE (reference sequence). Drawing the rest from reference TRBV5-5 and TRBJ1-2, the complete variable domain is DAGVTQSPTHLIKTRGQQVTLRCSPISGHKSVSWYQQVLGQGPQFIFQYYEKEERGRGNFPDRFSARQFPNYSSELNVNALLLGDSALYLCASSPVDRVDGYTFGSGTRLTVV.

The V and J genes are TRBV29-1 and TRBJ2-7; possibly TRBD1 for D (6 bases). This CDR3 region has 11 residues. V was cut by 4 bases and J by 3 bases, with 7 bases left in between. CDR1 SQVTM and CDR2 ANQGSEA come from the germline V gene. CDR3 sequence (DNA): TGCAGCGTTGGGACAGACTACGAGCAGTACTTC. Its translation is CSVGTDYEQYF.

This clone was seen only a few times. CDR3 bases: TGTGCCTGCCACTCGACAGACTATAATTCACCCCTCCACTTT. As protein: CACHSTDYNSPLHF. This rearrangement joins TRBV30 to TRBJ1-6, with TRBD1 as a possible D gene (5 bases). The germline gives CDR1 GTSNPN, CDR2 SVGIG (reference sequence). This CDR3 contains 14 residues. V gave up 6 bases and J gave up 3 bases, with 12 bases separating them.

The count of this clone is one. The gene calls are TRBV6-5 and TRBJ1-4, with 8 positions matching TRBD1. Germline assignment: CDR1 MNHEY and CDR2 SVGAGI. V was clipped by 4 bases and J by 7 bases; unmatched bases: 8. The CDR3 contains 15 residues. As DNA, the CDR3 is TGTGCCAGCAGTTCGGCCGGACAGGGTGGTGAAAAACTGTTTTTT. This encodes CASSSAGQGGEKLFF.

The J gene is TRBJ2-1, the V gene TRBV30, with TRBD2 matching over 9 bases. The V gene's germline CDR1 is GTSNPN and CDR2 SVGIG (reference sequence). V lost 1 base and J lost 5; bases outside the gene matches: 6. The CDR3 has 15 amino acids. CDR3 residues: CAWSDERGADNEQFF. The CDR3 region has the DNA TGTGCCTGGAGTGATGAGCGGGGGGCAGACAATGAGCAGTTCTTC.

The CDR3 coding sequence is TGTGCCAGCAGTTTGAGGACCGGGACAGGGAGACATGGCTACACCTTC. This codes for CASSLRTGTGRHGYTF. V is TRBV28 and J is TRBJ1-2; 9 bases are a match to TRBD1. The CDR3 extends over 16 amino acids. Germline assignment: CDR1 MDHEN and CDR2 SYDVKM. J lost 6 bases, V lost 3 bases, and 11 bases had no gene match.

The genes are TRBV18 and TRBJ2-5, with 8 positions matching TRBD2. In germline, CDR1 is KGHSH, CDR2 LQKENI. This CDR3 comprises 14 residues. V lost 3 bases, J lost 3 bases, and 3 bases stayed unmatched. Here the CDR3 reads CASSPAGGEETQYF. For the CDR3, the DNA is TGTGCCAGCTCACCCGCGGGGGGAGAAGAGACCCAGTACTTC. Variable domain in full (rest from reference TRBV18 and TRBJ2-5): NAGVMQNPRHLVRRRGQEARLRCSPMKGHSHVYWYRQLPEEGLKFMVYLQKENIIDESGMPKERFSAEFPKEGPSILRIQQVVRGDSAAYFCASSPAGGEETQYFGPGTRLLVL.

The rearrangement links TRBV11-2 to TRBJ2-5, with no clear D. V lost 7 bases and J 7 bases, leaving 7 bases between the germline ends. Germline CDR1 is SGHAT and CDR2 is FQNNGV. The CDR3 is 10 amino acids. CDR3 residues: CASNPRTQYF. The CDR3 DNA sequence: TGTGCCAGCAACCCGAGGACCCAGTACTTC.

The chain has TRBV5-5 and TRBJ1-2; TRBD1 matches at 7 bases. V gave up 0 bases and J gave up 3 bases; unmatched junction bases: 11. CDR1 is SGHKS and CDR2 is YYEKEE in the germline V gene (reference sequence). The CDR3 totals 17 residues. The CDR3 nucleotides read TGTGCCAGCAGCTTGGAACACAGGGGCCAACGATACTATGGCTACACCTTC. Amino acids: CASSLEHRGQRYYGYTF.